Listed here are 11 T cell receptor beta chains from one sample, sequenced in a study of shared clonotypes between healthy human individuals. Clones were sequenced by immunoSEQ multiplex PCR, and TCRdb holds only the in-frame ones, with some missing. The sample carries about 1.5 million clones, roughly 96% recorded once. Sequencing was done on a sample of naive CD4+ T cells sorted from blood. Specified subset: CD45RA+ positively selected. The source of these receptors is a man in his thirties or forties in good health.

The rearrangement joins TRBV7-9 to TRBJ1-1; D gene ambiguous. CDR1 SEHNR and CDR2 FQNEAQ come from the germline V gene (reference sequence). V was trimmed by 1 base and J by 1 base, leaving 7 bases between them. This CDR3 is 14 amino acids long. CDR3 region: CASSLGVRNTEAFF. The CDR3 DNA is TGTGCCAGCAGCTTAGGGGTAAGGAACACTGAAGCTTTCTTT.

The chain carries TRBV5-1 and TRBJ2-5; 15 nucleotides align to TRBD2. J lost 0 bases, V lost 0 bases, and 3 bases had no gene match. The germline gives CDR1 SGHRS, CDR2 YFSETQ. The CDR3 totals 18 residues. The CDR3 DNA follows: TGCGCCAGCAGCTTGGGGAGGACTAGCGGGAGGGACCAAGAGACCCAGTACTTC. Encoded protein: CASSLGRTSGRDQETQYF.

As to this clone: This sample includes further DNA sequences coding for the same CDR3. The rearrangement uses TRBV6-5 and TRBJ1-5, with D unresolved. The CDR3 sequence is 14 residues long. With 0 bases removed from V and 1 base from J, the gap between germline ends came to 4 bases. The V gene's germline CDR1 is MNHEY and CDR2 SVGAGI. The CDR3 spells CASSYSGSNQPQHF. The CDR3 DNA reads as TGTGCCAGCAGTTACTCAGGGAGCAATCAGCCCCAGCATTTT.

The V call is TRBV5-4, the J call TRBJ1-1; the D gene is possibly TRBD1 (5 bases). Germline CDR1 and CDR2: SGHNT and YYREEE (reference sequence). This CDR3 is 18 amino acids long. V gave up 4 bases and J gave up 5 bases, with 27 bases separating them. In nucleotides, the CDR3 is TGTGCCAGCAGCCCGGCCCGAATGCCTCATGGCCGGGGGACTGAAGCTTTCTTT. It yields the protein CASSPARMPHGRGTEAFF.

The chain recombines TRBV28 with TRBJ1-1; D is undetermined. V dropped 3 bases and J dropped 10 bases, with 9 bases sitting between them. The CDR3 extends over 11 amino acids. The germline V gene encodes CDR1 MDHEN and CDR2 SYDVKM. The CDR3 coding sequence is TGTGCCAGCAGTTTTTGGGGAGGAGCTTTCTTT. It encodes CASSFWGGAFF.

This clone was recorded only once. Here the CDR3 reads CASSDRGTGKNTGELFF. CDR3 DNA: TGTGCCAGCAGTGACCGAGGGACAGGGAAGAACACCGGGGAGCTGTTTTTT. This chain uses TRBV6-4 with TRBJ2-2, with 9 bases aligning to TRBD1. In germline, CDR1 is MRHNA, CDR2 SNTAGT. V dropped 2 bases and J dropped 1; count of bases not matched to a gene: 5. This CDR3 spans 17 amino acids.

The DNA for the CDR3 is TGCGCCAGCAGCTCTACACTGTACGAGCAGTACTTC. Its protein product is CASSSTLYEQYF. The chain uses TRBV5-1 and TRBJ2-7, with D unclear. The V and J ends lost 3 bases and 4 bases respectively, with 8 bases between them. The CDR3 extends over 12 amino acids. Germline CDR1 SGHRS, CDR2 YFSETQ.

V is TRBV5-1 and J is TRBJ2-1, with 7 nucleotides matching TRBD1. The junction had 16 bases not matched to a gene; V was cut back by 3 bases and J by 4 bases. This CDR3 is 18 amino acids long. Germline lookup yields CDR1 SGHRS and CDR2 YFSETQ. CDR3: CASSSRGSGTELYNEQFF. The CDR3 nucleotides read TGCGCCAGCAGCTCCCGGGGTAGTGGGACAGAGCTTTACAATGAGCAGTTCTTC.

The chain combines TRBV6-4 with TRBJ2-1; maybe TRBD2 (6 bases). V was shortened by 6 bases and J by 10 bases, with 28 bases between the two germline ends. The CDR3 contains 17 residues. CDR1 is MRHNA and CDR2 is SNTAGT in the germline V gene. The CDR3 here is CASSAYAGGGESGEQFF. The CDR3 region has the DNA TGTGCCAGCAGCGCTTACGCCGGGGGAGGAGAGAGTGGGGAGCAGTTCTTC.

The CDR3 here is CASSVPSGSYEQYF. The DNA of the CDR3 is TGTGCCAGCAGCGTCCCTAGCGGAAGTTACGAGCAGTACTTC. This chain joins TRBV9 and TRBJ2-7; 7 bases match TRBD2. The V gene's germline CDR1 is SGDLS and CDR2 YYNGEE. CDR3 size: 14 residues. With V trimmed by 2 bases and J by 4 bases, 6 bases remained unmatched.

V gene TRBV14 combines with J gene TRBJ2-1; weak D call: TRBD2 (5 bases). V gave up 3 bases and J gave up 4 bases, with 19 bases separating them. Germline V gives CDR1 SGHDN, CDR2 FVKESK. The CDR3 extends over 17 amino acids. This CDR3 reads CASSHRGNTGLYNEQFF. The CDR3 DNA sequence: TGTGCCAGCAGCCACAGAGGGAACACCGGCTTGTACAATGAGCAGTTCTTC.